This TCR beta chain was retrieved from a study of T cells in localized non-small cell lung cancer. Study-wide results and limits: Median detection of top 100 tumor clones in adjacent lung was under 75 clones. Tumor showed lower T cell clonality than uninvolved adjacent lung, where it was highest. In the blood, greater T cell density corresponded to longer overall survival. Heterogeneity is still possible, as just one tumor region was sequenced.

Using immunoSEQ multiplex PCR, the repertoire was profiled, and TCRdb retains in-frame clones only, with some absent. The sample lists 55,000 to 75,000 clones; less than 90% were seen once. Germline CDR1 and CDR2: MDHEN and SYDVKM. This CDR3 comprises 17 residues. V lost 2 bases and J 4 bases, leaving 19 bases between the germline ends. A word on this clone: The antigen is unknown.

The sample was peripheral blood, taken before any cancer treatment. V usage is TRBV28 and J usage is TRBJ2-3, with a weak D call TRBD2 (6 bases). The receptor was isolated from a male donor aged 60 or over with stage III squamous cell lung carcinoma. This CDR3 reads CASSLNGIMDYADTQYF. The CDR3, as DNA: TGTGCCAGCAGTTTAAACGGCATAATGGACTACGCAGATACGCAGTATTTT.